These 10 T cell receptor beta chains originate from one sample sequenced in a study of blood T cell repertoires in COVID-19. The protocol was immunoSEQ multiplex PCR, while the TCRdb copy is restricted to in-frame clones and leaves out a portion. The sample gives 130,000 to 150,000 clones, 80% to 90% of which show up once; over 10% is in the top ten. The sequenced material came from peripheral blood. These receptors were obtained from a man aged 18 to 30 with COVID-19, enrolled during active disease.

The J gene is TRBJ1-4, the V gene TRBV6-5, with D possibly TRBD1 on 5 matching bases. Trimming stripped 8 bases from V and 8 bases from J, with 15 bases between. Germline assignment: CDR1 MNHEY and CDR2 SVGAGI. CDR3 length: 13 amino acids. The CDR3, as DNA: TGTGCCAGCCTCCGTGGACATCGGGAAAAACTGTTTTTT. Translated, it gives CASLRGHREKLFF.

This clone was detected once. The V and J genes are TRBV5-4 and TRBJ2-1; 8 bases match TRBD2. V was clipped by 2 bases and J by 9 bases; unmatched bases: 7. This CDR3 contains 14 residues. CDR1 SGHNT and CDR2 YYREEE come from the germline V gene (reference sequence). The CDR3 sequence is CASSLPGLEVEQFF. The CDR3 bases are TGTGCCAGCAGCTTACCGGGACTAGAGGTTGAGCAGTTCTTC.

V and J are TRBV18 and TRBJ2-1, with 8 bases identical to TRBD1. Germline values: CDR1 KGHSH, CDR2 LQKENI. The ends lost 2 bases at V and 3 bases at J; junction bases unmatched: 6. The CDR3 is 16 residues long. CDR3: CASSPFPGQGYNEQFF. The CDR3 nucleotides are TGTGCCAGCTCACCATTTCCTGGACAGGGCTACAATGAGCAGTTCTTC.

Only a few counts were recorded for this clone. This chain connects TRBV28 to TRBJ1-2; a possible D gene is TRBD1 (6 bases). The CDR3 has 16 residues. The V gene's germline CDR1 is MDHEN and CDR2 SYDVKM. The V and J ends lost 3 bases and 10 bases respectively, with 24 bases between them. In nucleotides, the CDR3 is TGTGCCAGCAGTTTTGTATACGGGGGGCCAAAAGAGTACTACACCTTC. Translated: CASSFVYGGPKEYYTF.

The chain couples TRBV7-6 to TRBJ1-5; a possible D gene is TRBD1 (5 bases). The CDR3 extends over 16 amino acids. Deletions cut 2 bases from V and 0 bases from J, with 11 bases between. Germline assignment: CDR1 SGHVS and CDR2 FNYEAQ. The CDR3 loop reads CASSLQGGDSNQPQHF. The CDR3 nucleotides read TGTGCCAGCAGCTTACAAGGAGGGGATAGCAATCAGCCCCAGCATTTT.

The chain couples TRBV23-1 to TRBJ2-3; the match to TRBD1 covers 8 bases. TRBV23-1 is an ORF; its function is uncertain. V shed 0 bases, J shed 5 bases, and the junction held 10 bases outside the gene matches. This CDR3 has 17 residues. The CDR3 DNA is TGCGCCAGCAGTCAATCTCCTTCCGCAGGGGGCAAAGATACGCAGTATTTT. Residues: CASSQSPSAGGKDTQYF.

This clone was observed once. The rearrangement uses TRBV4-3 and TRBJ2-1; a weak D match, TRBD2 (6 bases). Trimming removed 0 bases from V and 4 bases from J, with 10 bases in between. Germline V gene sequence: CDR1 LGHNA, CDR2 YSLEER. The CDR3 length is 15 residues. The DNA of the CDR3 is TGCGCCAGCAGCCAAGAAGGCGGGGTATACAATGAGCAGTTCTTC. Translating gives CASSQEGGVYNEQFF.

The chain carries TRBV28 and TRBJ2-4; maybe TRBD2 (6 bases). V shed 5 bases and J shed 0 bases, with 14 bases lying between them. Germline V gene data show CDR1 as MDHEN and CDR2 as SYDVKM. CDR3 length equals 16 residues. The CDR3 DNA reads TGTGCCAGCAGTCTAATCGGGAGTCTAGCCAAAAACATTCAGTACTTC. This sequence encodes CASSLIGSLAKNIQYF.

The V gene is TRBV6-2 or TRBV6-3, the J gene TRBJ1-1, with D perhaps matching TRBD1 (6 bases). V shed 2 bases and J shed 3 bases, with 10 bases lying between them. The CDR3 is made up of 14 amino acids. Per the germline V gene, CDR1 is MNHEY and CDR2 is SVGEGT. CDR3 sequence reads: CASSYGGRDTEAFF. The DNA of the CDR3 is TGTGCCAGCAGTTACGGGGGCCGAGACACTGAAGCTTTCTTT.

The chain recombines TRBV7-2 with TRBJ2-2, with D possibly being TRBD1 (5 bases). V lost 0 bases to trimming and J lost 2 bases, with 10 bases between them. Germline V lookup: CDR1 SGHTA, CDR2 FQGNSA. This CDR3 has 16 residues. The CDR3 nucleotides are TGTGCCAGCAGCTTAGCGGCCAGGGCCAACACCGGGGAGCTGTTTTTT. This sequence encodes CASSLAARANTGELFF.